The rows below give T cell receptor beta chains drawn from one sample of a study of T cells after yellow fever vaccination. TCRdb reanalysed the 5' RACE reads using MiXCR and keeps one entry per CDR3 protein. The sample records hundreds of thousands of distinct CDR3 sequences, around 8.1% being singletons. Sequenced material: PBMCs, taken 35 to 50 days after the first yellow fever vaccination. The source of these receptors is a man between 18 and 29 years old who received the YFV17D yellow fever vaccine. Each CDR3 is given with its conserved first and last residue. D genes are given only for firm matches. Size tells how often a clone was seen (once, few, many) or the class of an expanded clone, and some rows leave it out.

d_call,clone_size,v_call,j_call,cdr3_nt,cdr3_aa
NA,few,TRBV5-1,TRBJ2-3,TGCGCCAGCAGCTGGGACTCTGGAGCGGATACGCAGTATTTT,CASSWDSGADTQYF
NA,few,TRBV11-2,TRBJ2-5,TGTGCCAGCAGCTTAGATCCGCCAAGGCGGGTTGGTGAGACCCAGTACTTC,CASSLDPPRRVGETQYF
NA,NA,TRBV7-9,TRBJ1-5,TGTGCCAGCAGCTCGCAGGGAGGCAATCAGCCCCAGCATTTT,CASSSQGGNQPQHF
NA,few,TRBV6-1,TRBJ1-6,TGTGCCAGCAAGGAAGCAGGTTTCTTGTCACCCCTCCACTTT,CASKEAGFLSPLHF
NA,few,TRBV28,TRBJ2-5,TGTGCCAGCAGTCTAACAACACCGGGCGAGACCCAGTACTTC,CASSLTTPGETQYF
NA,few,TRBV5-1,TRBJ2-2,TGCGCCAGCAGCTTGGCTGGGAACAGGATCAACACCGGGGAGCTGTTTTTT,CASSLAGNRINTGELFF
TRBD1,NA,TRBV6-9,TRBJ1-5,TGTGCCAGCAGTATAAGATATAACCTCCGAACGTTTGGTACAGGGGATAGCAATCAGCCCCAGCATTTT,CASSIRYNLRTFGTGDSNQPQHF
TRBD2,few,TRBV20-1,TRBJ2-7,TGCAGTGCTAGAGGGGCTGGGACTAGCGGTTCCTACGAGCAGTACTTC,CSARGAGTSGSYEQYF
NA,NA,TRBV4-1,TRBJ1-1,TGCGCCAGCAGCCACTTGGGGGAAGGGTTGTGGTCCACTGAAGCTTTCTTT,CASSHLGEGLWSTEAFF
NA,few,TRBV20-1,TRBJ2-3,TGCAGTGCCCCGCGGGATACGCAGTATTTT,CSAPRDTQYF
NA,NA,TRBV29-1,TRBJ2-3,TGCAGCGTTGAGGTCCGCGAGTTAAGGCGCCAGCAGGTCACAGATACGCAGTATTTT,CSVEVRELRRQQVTDTQYF
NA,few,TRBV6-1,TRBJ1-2,TGTGCCAGCAGGGGGACGAGATATTACTATGGCTACACCTTC,CASRGTRYYYGYTF
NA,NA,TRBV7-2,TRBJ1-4,TGTGCCAGCAGCCCCGGGGTCGGCGAAAAACTGTTTTTT,CASSPGVGEKLFF
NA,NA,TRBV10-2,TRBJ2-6,TGCGCCAGCAGATCCGGGGGCCGACCCTCTGGGGCCAACGTCCTGACTTTC,CASRSGGRPSGANVLTF
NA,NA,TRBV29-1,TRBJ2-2,TGCAGCGTTTTGTTCACCGGGGAGCTGTTTTTT,CSVLFTGELFF
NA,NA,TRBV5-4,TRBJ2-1,TGTGCCAGCAGCCCCGGGACACCGGGCTACAATGAGCAGTTCTTC,CASSPGTPGYNEQFF
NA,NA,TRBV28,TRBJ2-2,TGTGCCAGCAGTTTATGGCTGGGGGGGAACACCGGGGAGCTGTTTTTT,CASSLWLGGNTGELFF
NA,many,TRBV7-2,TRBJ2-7,TGTGCCAGCAGCTCCTCGACACGGTCGAAAGAGCAGTACTTC,CASSSSTRSKEQYF
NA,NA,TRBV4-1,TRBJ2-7,TGCGCCAGCAGCCACCAACACGGGTCCTACGAGCAGTACTTC,CASSHQHGSYEQYF
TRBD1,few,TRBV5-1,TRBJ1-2,TGCGCCAGCAGACCAACAGGGGTGGAGGGCTACACCTTC,CASRPTGVEGYTF
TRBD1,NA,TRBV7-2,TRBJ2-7,TGTGCCAGCAGCGCTCGACAGGGTATGAGCTACGAGCAGTACTTC,CASSARQGMSYEQYF
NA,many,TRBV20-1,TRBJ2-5,TGCAGTGCTCCCCCAGGAGGGGCTCAAGAGACCCAGTACTTC,CSAPPGGAQETQYF
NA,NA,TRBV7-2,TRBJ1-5,TGTGCCAGCAGCTTGGTGACACGAGGCGAGCCCCAGCATTTT,CASSLVTRGEPQHF
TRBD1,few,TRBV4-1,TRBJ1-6,TGCGCCAGCAGCCTCGGACAGGGCTCCCGAAATTCACCCCTCCACTTT,CASSLGQGSRNSPLHF
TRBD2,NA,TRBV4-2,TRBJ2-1,TGTGCCAGCAGCCAAGATATCGGGGGGTACAATGAGCAGTTCTTC,CASSQDIGGYNEQFF